These 13 T cell receptor beta chains were sequenced from one sample in a study of blood T cell repertoires in COVID-19. The assay was immunoSEQ multiplex PCR, and TCRdb's table has in-frame clones only and misses some. The sample includes around 110,000 clones, about 87% of them seen just once. The sample was peripheral blood. These receptors were collected from a man aged 50 to 59 with active or convalescent COVID-19.

The chain is built from TRBV21-1 and TRBJ1-6; the table calls TRBD1, which could not be checked here. TRBV21-1 is recorded as a pseudogene. There are 21 residues in the CDR3. The CDR3, as DNA: TGTGCCAGCAGCAAAGTTAGGGGTCGGCAGGGGGCCAGCTCCTATAATTCACCCCTCCACTTT. It codes for CASSKVRGRQGASSYNSPLHF.

The chain recombines TRBV2 with TRBJ1-3; possibly TRBD1 for D (5 bases). The CDR3 extends over 16 amino acids. The V gene lost 6 bases and the J gene lost 4 bases, with 19 bases spanning the gap. The V gene's germline CDR1 is SNHLY and CDR2 FYNNEI. The CDR3 loop is CASSRTPLGAGNTIYF. CDR3 nucleotide sequence: TGTGCCAGCAGCCGAACCCCTCTTGGGGCAGGAAACACCATATATTTT.

The CDR3 DNA follows: TGTGCCAGTAGTATACGGGGTGAAAAACTGTTTTTT. Translated, it gives CASSIRGEKLFF. This chain connects TRBV19 to TRBJ1-4; D is ambiguous. In germline, CDR1 is LNHDA, CDR2 SQIVND (reference sequence). The CDR3 is 12 residues long. Trimming took off 2 bases at V and 7 bases at J, with 5 bases between the two ends.

The rearrangement uses TRBV9 and TRBJ2-1, with D unclear. Germline loops: CDR1 SGDLS, CDR2 YYNGEE. This CDR3 has 14 residues. V gave up 0 bases and J gave up 8 bases, with 12 bases separating them. CDR3 bases: TGTGCCAGCAGCGTAGGGGCCGCCGAGTATGAGCAGTTCTTC. Protein sequence: CASSVGAAEYEQFF.

This sequence joins TRBV5-4 and TRBJ1-1; D unresolved. V lost 4 bases to trimming and J lost 3 bases, with 13 bases between them. CDR3 length equals 14 residues. The germline gives CDR1 SGHNT, CDR2 YYREEE (reference sequence). The CDR3 bases are TGTGCCAGCAGCGTGACCCTCCGGGACACTGAAGCTTTCTTT. It encodes CASSVTLRDTEAFF.

V is TRBV5-1 and J is TRBJ1-5, with a possible D match to TRBD1 (5 bases). This CDR3 comprises 16 residues. Trimming removed 3 bases at V and 4 bases at J, with 17 bases between. The germline gives CDR1 SGHRS, CDR2 YFSETQ. The CDR3 DNA reads TGCGCCAGCAGCTCGGGCCACCGGGACTCAAATCAGCCCCAGCATTTT. This encodes CASSSGHRDSNQPQHF.

About this clone: The same CDR3 arises from other DNA sequences in this sample as well. The chain employs TRBV30 and TRBJ1-5; D might be TRBD1 (5 bases). Germline V gives CDR1 GTSNPN, CDR2 SVGIG (reference sequence). Trimming removed 2 bases from V and 4 bases from J, with 9 bases in between. There are 13 residues in the CDR3. The CDR3 nucleotides are TGTGCCTGGAGTACCGGGGGTAATCAGCCCCAGCATTTT. It encodes CAWSTGGNQPQHF.

This clone occurred once. This chain links TRBV29-1 with TRBJ2-7; 7 bases match TRBD2. CDR3 length equals 12 residues. Per the germline V gene, CDR1 is SQVTM and CDR2 is ANQGSEA. The V and J ends lost 4 bases and 7 bases, in that order; junction bases with no gene match: 7. CDR3 residues: CSVGGRAWEQYF. CDR3 sequence (DNA): TGCAGCGTTGGAGGGAGGGCGTGGGAGCAGTACTTC.

The chain carries TRBV11-2 and TRBJ1-2, with TRBD1 matching over 12 bases. With V trimmed by 4 bases and J by 7 bases, 4 bases remained unmatched. CDR1 SGHAT and CDR2 FQNNGV come from the germline V gene. The CDR3 is 14 residues long. The CDR3 DNA sequence: TGTGCCAGCAGCTCGGGACAGGGGGCGGGTGGCTACACCTTC. Its translation: CASSSGQGAGGYTF.

The chain joins TRBV6-1 to TRBJ2-7, with 11 nucleotides matching TRBD1. The CDR3 spans 15 residues. Germline V gene sequence: CDR1 MNHNS, CDR2 SASEGT. V was pared by 3 bases and J by 7 bases, with 8 bases of the junction left unmatched. The CDR3 nucleotides are TGTGCCAGCAGTGACCCCGGGACAGGGGGGGTAGAGCAGTACTTC. Its translation: CASSDPGTGGVEQYF.

This clone was observed once. The DNA for the CDR3 is TGTGCCAGTAGGAGCCTTAGCGGGGGATACCAAGAGACCCAGTACTTC. It translates to CASRSLSGGYQETQYF. The chain carries TRBV19 and TRBJ2-5; 9 bases match TRBD2. The CDR3 is 16 residues long. V was pared by 6 bases and J by 0 bases, with 8 bases of the junction left unmatched. Germline V gene lookup returns CDR1 LNHDA and CDR2 SQIVND (reference sequence).

This clone was counted once. The rearrangement links TRBV11-2 to TRBJ2-3, with TRBD2 identical over 11 bases. Germline V gene sequence: CDR1 SGHAT, CDR2 FQNNGV. The V and J ends lost 4 bases and 2 bases, in that order; junction bases with no gene match: 5. This CDR3 has 16 residues. CDR3 residues: CASSSRLAGNTDTQYF. In nucleotides, the CDR3 is TGTGCCAGCAGCTCAAGACTAGCGGGGAACACAGATACGCAGTATTTT.

This sequence joins TRBV27 and TRBJ1-6; TRBD1 is a possible D gene (5 bases). The CDR3 loop spans 14 amino acids. V lost 2 bases to trimming and J lost 7 bases, with 9 bases between them. CDR1 and CDR2 (germline): MNHEY, SMNVEV (reference sequence). CDR3 DNA: TGTGCCAGCAGTTTACAGGGAGGAAATTCACCCCTCCACTTT. Protein sequence: CASSLQGGNSPLHF.